A selection of T cell receptor beta chains follows, all from one sample in a study of T cell repertoires in cytomegalovirus infection. TCRdb re-called the reads with MiXCR, one entry per CDR3 protein. Of some 110,000 distinct CDR3 sequences listed, around 9.1% were seen once; the top ten hold approximately 33%. Their cognate antigens are unknown. Sequenced input: PBMCs, sequenced either directly or after in vitro stimulation (not recorded which). These receptors were obtained from a human donor in good health (CMV status not recorded). Some clones in this sample may be carry-over from other donors' samples. Each CDR3 is given with its conserved first and last residue. The D gene is left open where the match is weak. Rows give clone size only sometimes, using once, few, many, or a class for an expanded clone.

clone_size d_call j_call v_call cdr3_aa cdr3_nt
many . TRBJ1-2 TRBV24-1 CATSDARDTSQKDGYTF TGTGCCACCAGTGATGCCCGGGACACATCCCAGAAGGATGGCTACACCTTC
many TRBD2 TRBJ2-5 TRBV6-5 CASRRDYTIQETQYF TGTGCCAGCAGGCGGGACTATACCATCCAAGAGACCCAGTACTTC
few TRBD1 TRBJ2-6 TRBV19 CATRHPGQGSGANVLTF TGTGCCACCCGCCATCCGGGACAGGGCTCTGGGGCCAACGTCCTGACTTTC
many TRBD1 TRBJ1-1 TRBV7-9 CASSLGQGFTEAFF TGTGCCAGCAGCTTGGGACAGGGGTTCACTGAAGCTTTCTTT
many TRBD2 TRBJ2-5 TRBV7-2 CASSHPTSAQETQYF TGTGCCAGCAGCCACCCAACTAGCGCCCAAGAGACCCAGTACTTC
many . TRBJ1-2 TRBV4-2 CASSQDPGVFGYTF TGTGCCAGCAGCCAAGACCCAGGGGTTTTTGGCTACACCTTC
. . TRBJ2-2 TRBV20-1 CSASSPGELFF TGCAGTGCTAGCTCCCCCGGGGAGCTGTTTTTT
. . TRBJ2-7 TRBV28 CASSPPRGSSYEQYF TGTGCCAGCAGCCCGCCGAGAGGGTCTTCCTACGAGCAGTACTTC
many . TRBJ1-2 TRBV11-2 CASSLYDLGVSYTF TGTGCCAGCAGCCTATATGACTTGGGAGTGTCTTACACCTTC
many . TRBJ1-2 TRBV7-6 CASSFFDSPEPFNYGYTF TGTGCCAGCAGCTTTTTTGATTCCCCGGAACCATTTAACTATGGCTACACCTTC
few TRBD1 TRBJ2-2 TRBV6-2/TRBV6-3 CASSKTGIDSGELFF TGTGCCAGCAGTAAGACAGGGATCGATTCCGGGGAGCTGTTTTTT
many . TRBJ2-5 TRBV12-3/TRBV12-4 CASTQETQYF TGTGCCAGCACTCAAGAGACCCAGTACTTC
many . TRBJ2-5 TRBV7-2 CASSKSVRQETQYF TGTGCCAGCAGCAAATCAGTTAGGCAAGAGACCCAGTACTTC
. . TRBJ1-2 TRBV20-1 CSATRPGDGYTF TGCAGTGCCACGAGGCCCGGAGATGGCTACACCTTC
many . TRBJ2-7 TRBV7-2 CASSPRQSSYEQYF TGTGCCAGCAGCCCCCGACAGAGCTCCTACGAGCAGTACTTC
many TRBD1 TRBJ1-3 TRBV7-6 CASSLAPWQGARGNTIYF TGTGCCAGCAGCTTAGCACCTTGGCAGGGGGCGCGTGGAAACACCATATATTTT
few . TRBJ2-5 TRBV6-1 CASRARQPQREETQYF TGTGCCAGCAGGGCGAGACAACCCCAGAGAGAAGAGACCCAGTACTTC
many . TRBJ2-3 TRBV7-9 CASSLAGHITDTQYF TGTGCCAGCAGCTTAGCGGGACATATCACAGATACGCAGTATTTT
many TRBD2 TRBJ2-3 TRBV7-9 CASSLYLAGTDTQYF TGTGCCAGCAGCTTATATCTAGCGGGCACAGATACGCAGTATTTT
. TRBD1 TRBJ1-4 TRBV7-4 CASSPTGGTNEKLFF TGTGCCAGCAGCCCAACAGGGGGGACTAATGAAAAACTGTTTTTT
few . TRBJ2-7 TRBV2 CASSTRTFGEQYF TGTGCCAGCAGTACGAGGACCTTCGGGGAGCAGTACTTC
many TRBD1 TRBJ2-7 TRBV6-1 CASSLQGASSYEQYF TGTGCCAGCAGTTTGCAGGGGGCGAGCTCCTACGAGCAGTACTTC
few . TRBJ2-5 TRBV11-2 CASSLVGRRETQYF TGTGCCAGCAGCTTAGTGGGGCGGCGAGAGACCCAGTACTTC
many . TRBJ1-6 TRBV27 CASAPLADNSPLHF TGTGCCAGCGCCCCTTTGGCAGATAATTCACCCCTCCACTTT
many . TRBJ2-7 TRBV5-6 CASSLRPSSYEQYF TGTGCCAGCAGCTTGAGACCCTCCTCCTACGAGCAGTACTTC
many . TRBJ2-7 TRBV11-2 CASSSYRTTNEQYF TGTGCCAGCAGCTCTTACAGGACAACTAACGAGCAGTACTTC
many TRBD2 TRBJ2-1 TRBV12-3/TRBV12-4 CASQDPTGTSGLNEQFF TGTGCCAGCCAGGACCCCACCGGGACTAGCGGTCTCAATGAGCAGTTCTTC
many . TRBJ2-1 TRBV19 CASSIFSGLASYNEQFF TGTGCCAGTAGTATATTTTCTGGGCTAGCGTCCTACAATGAGCAGTTCTTC
few . TRBJ2-1 TRBV9 CASSVAPSSYNEQFF TGTGCCAGCAGCGTAGCCCCGAGCTCCTACAATGAGCAGTTCTTC
few . TRBJ2-3 TRBV4-1 CASSQDRVGGADTQYF TGCGCCAGCAGCCAAGATAGAGTAGGTGGCGCAGATACGCAGTATTTT
few . TRBJ1-5 TRBV7-9 CASSLDTAWDQPQHF TGTGCCAGCAGCCTGGACACAGCGTGGGATCAGCCCCAGCATTTT
. TRBD2 TRBJ2-1 TRBV19 CASTVTSGFYNEQFF TGTGCCAGTACCGTGACTAGCGGTTTCTACAATGAGCAGTTCTTC
many . TRBJ2-3 TRBV18 CASSPPSGSTDTQYF TGTGCCAGCTCACCACCATCTGGGAGCACAGATACGCAGTATTTT
few . TRBJ1-1 TRBV7-2 CASSFDMNTEAFF TGTGCCAGCAGCTTTGACATGAACACTGAAGCTTTCTTT
many . TRBJ1-1 TRBV7-2 CASSYTGPYDEAFF TGTGCCAGCAGCTACACAGGGCCCTATGATGAAGCTTTCTTT
. . TRBJ2-7 TRBV6-5 CASSYDLIEQYF TGTGCCAGCAGTTACGACCTGATCGAGCAGTACTTC
many TRBD1 TRBJ1-4 TRBV12-3/TRBV12-4 CASSFSVGRGREKLFF TGTGCCAGCAGTTTCTCTGTCGGAAGGGGGCGTGAAAAACTGTTTTTT
many . TRBJ1-5 TRBV6-5 CASSFSLDSYRSNQPQHF TGTGCCAGCAGTTTCTCTTTAGACAGCTACCGTAGCAATCAGCCCCAGCATTTT
. TRBD2 TRBJ2-1 TRBV4-1 CASSQGRGGRNNEQFF TGCGCCAGCAGCCAAGGACGGGGCGGGAGGAACAATGAGCAGTTCTTC
. TRBD2 TRBJ2-1 TRBV7-3 CASSQRGSSYNEQFF TGTGCCAGCAGCCAGCGGGGTAGCTCCTACAATGAGCAGTTCTTC
. . TRBJ1-6 TRBV4-1 CASSQEALSPLHF TGCGCCAGCAGCCAAGAGGCACTTTCACCCCTCCACTTT
. TRBD2 TRBJ2-3 TRBV6-5 CASSYASGRATDTQYF TGTGCCAGCAGTTACGCGAGCGGGAGGGCCACAGATACGCAGTATTTT
many . TRBJ1-5 TRBV12-3/TRBV12-4 CASSLSRMSNQPQHF TGTGCCAGCAGCCTCTCCCGAATGAGTAATCAGCCCCAGCATTTT
few . TRBJ2-4 TRBV12-3/TRBV12-4 CASTSGLKNIQYF TGTGCCAGCACCTCGGGCCTCAAAAACATTCAGTACTTC
. . TRBJ1-1 TRBV12-3/TRBV12-4 CASSWAMAEAFF TGTGCCAGCAGTTGGGCAATGGCTGAAGCTTTCTTT
few . TRBJ2-1 TRBV5-4 CASSFGGGLRYNEQFF TGTGCCAGCAGCTTTGGGGGCGGACTGCGTTACAATGAGCAGTTCTTC
. . TRBJ2-1 TRBV5-1 CASSSGDEYNEQFF TGCGCCAGCAGCTCCGGGGACGAATACAATGAGCAGTTCTTC
many TRBD1 TRBJ2-7 TRBV28 CASSPPKITGDEQYF TGTGCCAGCAGTCCACCGAAAATTACAGGGGACGAGCAGTACTTC
many . TRBJ2-1 TRBV12-3/TRBV12-4 CASSSGTVGPEQFF TGTGCCAGCAGTTCCGGGACCGTGGGGCCTGAGCAGTTCTTC
. . TRBJ1-2 TRBV5-6 CASSLGPGADGGYTF TGTGCCAGCAGCTTGGGGCCGGGGGCGGATGGAGGCTACACCTTC
many . TRBJ1-5 TRBV5-8 CASSLRQHNQPQHF TGTGCCAGCAGCTTAAGACAGCACAATCAGCCCCAGCATTTT
many TRBD1 TRBJ2-4 TRBV7-2 CASSLAGTVINNIQYF TGTGCCAGCAGCTTAGCGGGGACAGTAATAAATAACATTCAGTACTTC
many TRBD1 TRBJ2-1 TRBV7-2 CASSPPGTAYNEQFF TGTGCCAGCAGCCCTCCAGGGACAGCATACAATGAGCAGTTCTTC